The clone carrying this TCR beta chain has a handful of counts. Antigen: not known. The data were taken from a study of CD4+ T cells in melanoma. Libraries were prepared by immunoSEQ multiplex PCR; TCRdb keeps only in-frame clonotypes and omits some of them. Of roughly 140,000 clones listed, roughly 91% are singletons. Findings and caveats of the study: Reportedly, melanoma neoantigen-specific CD4+ T cells showed varied differentiation states. A reported correlation linked neoantigen-specific CD4+ T cells to CD8+, macrophage and B cell function.

This sequence was found in a human donor with melanoma.

CDR3 DNA sequence: TGTGCCAGCAGTGAAGAGATACCAGGGATCGGTGGCTACACCTTC. It specifies CASSEEIPGIGGYTF. The chain carries TRBV2 and TRBJ1-2; TRBD1 might be the D (5 bases). The CDR3 consists of 15 residues. The V end was cut by 1 base, the J end by 7 bases, with 16 bases between. Germline V lookup: CDR1 SNHLY, CDR2 FYNNEI.